The sequence of this T cell receptor beta chain was determined in a study of T cell repertoires in cytomegalovirus infection. Trimming cost V 5 bases and J 8 bases; bases outside gene matches: 8. Germline values: CDR1 SGHTA, CDR2 FQGTGA. The CDR3 is 15 amino acids. Using its own MiXCR run on the reads, TCRdb lists one record per CDR3 protein. This sample yields under 95,000 distinct CDR3 sequences, of which under 55% are seen a single time; more than 80% belongs to the top ten. This clonotype has only a few counts. The antigen is not known. The sequencing here drew on CD8+ T cells from cultured PBMCs, taken from culture after CMV antigen stimulation. The sequence came from a human donor in good health (CMV status not recorded). Some clones in this sample may be carry-over from other donors' samples. V gene TRBV7-3 combines with J gene TRBJ2-1, with 11 bases aligning to TRBD2. The CDR3 coding sequence is TGTGCCAGCAGCCCCGTAGCGGGAGGGGAATATGAGCAGTTCTTC. Its translation: CASSPVAGGEYEQFF. The full variable domain, its missing parts supplied by reference TRBV7-3 and TRBJ2-1, is GAGVSQTPSNKVTEKGKYVELRCDPISGHTALYWYRQSLGQGPEFLIYFQGTGAADDSGLPNDRFFAVRPEGSVSTLKIQRTERGDSAVYLCASSPVAGGEYEQFFGPGTRLTVL.